These 18 T cell receptor beta chains share one sample of origin, sequenced in a study of OX40 agonist ivuxolimab in advanced cancers. The table came from immunoSEQ multiplex PCR; TCRdb's copy has only in-frame clones and leaves some out. Counted here are fewer than 85,000 clones, 83% occurring once; the ten biggest clones make up about 0.8%. The sequenced sample was CD4+ or CD8+ T cells sorted from blood, obtained in a trial of the OX40 agonist ivuxolimab. These receptor sequences come from an adult with an advanced solid tumor such as melanoma, head and neck, liver or kidney cancer.

V usage is TRBV15 and J usage is TRBJ2-5, with D possibly called TRBD1 or TRBD2 (6 bases each). Looked up from germline, CDR1 is LNHNV and CDR2 is YYDKDF (reference sequence). CDR3 size: 13 residues. V gave up 11 bases and J gave up 5 bases, with 18 bases separating them. CDR3 sequence reads: CAPGSGARETQYF. The CDR3 DNA reads TGTGCCCCCGGGTCGGGGGCGCGGGAGACCCAGTACTTC.

The chain carries TRBV7-2 and TRBJ1-2; D not resolved. V was clipped by 6 bases and J by 4 bases, with 12 bases between them. Germline V gene data show CDR1 as SGHTA and CDR2 as FQGNSA. This CDR3 contains 13 residues. CDR3 residues: CASRGIAFYGYTF. The DNA of the CDR3 is TGTGCCAGCAGGGGCATCGCTTTCTATGGCTACACCTTC.

This CDR3 is CASSIAGADTQYF. The CDR3 nucleotides read TGTGCCAGTAGTATTGCGGGTGCAGATACGCAGTATTTT. V gene TRBV19 combines with J gene TRBJ2-3; D possibly corresponds to TRBD2 (5 bases). Looked up from germline, CDR1 is LNHDA and CDR2 is SQIVND (reference sequence). Trimming removed 3 bases at V and 4 bases at J, with 8 bases between. This CDR3 is 13 amino acids long.

J is TRBJ2-3 and V is TRBV2, with 8 bases that match TRBD2. In germline, CDR1 is SNHLY, CDR2 FYNNEI. V was pared by 6 bases and J by 4 bases, with 9 bases of the junction left unmatched. This CDR3 has 15 amino acids. The CDR3 loop is CASSEIRGGPDTQYF. The CDR3 bases are TGTGCCAGCAGCGAAATACGGGGGGGCCCAGATACGCAGTATTTT.

V and J are TRBV19 and TRBJ2-7; tentative D call: TRBD1 (6 bases). The V gene lost 6 bases and the J gene lost 1 base, with 16 bases spanning the gap. The CDR3 spans 15 residues. Germline V CDR1 and CDR2: LNHDA, SQIVND (reference sequence). Written as DNA, the CDR3 is TGTGCCAGTAGGGGGACATCGAGAGCGTCCTACGAGCAGTACTTC. As protein: CASRGTSRASYEQYF.

The genes are TRBV19 and TRBJ1-1, with D unresolved. Trimming took 3 bases from V and 3 from J, leaving 11 bases between them. The CDR3 consists of 14 residues. CDR1 is LNHDA and CDR2 is SQIVND in the germline V gene (reference sequence). Here the CDR3 DNA reads TGTGCCAGTAGTATGACACTCCGGGACACTGAAGCTTTCTTT. It specifies CASSMTLRDTEAFF.

This clone turned up a few times. This chain connects TRBV7-3 to TRBJ2-1, with D perhaps TRBD1 (5 bases). CDR1 is SGHTA and CDR2 is FQGTGA in the germline V gene. This CDR3 contains 14 residues. Between the trimmed V and J ends, which lost 0 bases and 9 bases, there was a span of 12 bases. CDR3 protein: CASSLTQGYGEQFF. The DNA for the CDR3 is TGTGCCAGCAGCTTAACGCAGGGTTACGGTGAGCAGTTCTTC.

This rearrangement joins TRBV15 to TRBJ2-3; perhaps TRBD1 as D (6 bases). Germline loops: CDR1 LNHNV, CDR2 YYDKDF (reference sequence). The CDR3 is made up of 16 amino acids. V lost 1 base, J lost 5 bases, and 16 bases lay in between. This CDR3 is CATSRALTGTRDTQYF. Written as DNA, the CDR3 is TGTGCCACCAGCAGAGCGCTCACCGGGACAAGAGATACGCAGTATTTT.

The chain has TRBV5-1 and TRBJ1-1; TRBD1 agrees at 7 bases. CDR1 and CDR2 from the germline V gene are SGHRS and YFSETQ. V shed 0 bases, J shed 7 bases, and the junction held 6 bases outside the gene matches. CDR3 size: 14 residues. The CDR3 coding sequence is TGCGCCAGCAGCTTGGACGAAGGGGGCGGTGAAGCTTTCTTT. It translates to CASSLDEGGGEAFF.

The chain is built from TRBV7-9 and TRBJ1-5, with a weak D call TRBD1 (6 bases). Trimming left V 6 bases short and J 1 base short, with 13 bases between. This CDR3 comprises 15 residues. Germline-derived CDR1 and CDR2 are SEHNR and FQNEAQ (reference sequence). The CDR3 nucleotides are TGTGCCAGCAGACAGACAGGAGAGAGCAATCAGCCCCAGCATTTT. Amino acids: CASRQTGESNQPQHF.

The rearrangement joins TRBV5-4 to TRBJ2-5; possibly TRBD1 for D (6 bases). There are 13 residues in the CDR3. Germline-derived CDR1 and CDR2 are SGHNT and YYREEE (reference sequence). The V end lost 2 bases, the J end lost 5 bases, and 10 bases lay between the germline ends. This CDR3 is CASSFTGMETQYF. CDR3 in DNA: TGTGCCAGCAGCTTCACAGGGATGGAGACCCAGTACTTC.

This clone was recorded many times. The chain couples TRBV27 to TRBJ1-2; D gene unclear. The CDR3 sequence is 15 residues long. Per germline, CDR1 MNHEY and CDR2 SMNVEV (reference sequence). The V and J ends lost 5 bases and 4 bases respectively, with 17 bases between them. The CDR3 region has the DNA TGTGCCAGCAGTGCGAACGGGGAGGCGGTCTATGGCTACACCTTC. This codes for CASSANGEAVYGYTF.

This clone has just one count. The chain uses TRBV4-2 and TRBJ1-1; 8 positions agree with TRBD1. The germline V gene encodes CDR1 LGHNA and CDR2 YNFKEQ. This CDR3 is 16 amino acids long. Trimming removed 1 base from V and 4 bases from J; junction bases left unmatched: 8. The CDR3 DNA follows: TGTGCCAGCAGCCAAGGTGGACAGGGTGGGGGCACTGAAGCTTTCTTT. As protein: CASSQGGQGGGTEAFF.

The J gene is TRBJ2-3, the V gene TRBV4-3; 8 bases are a match to TRBD2. J gave up 6 bases and V 4 bases, and 6 bases lay outside the gene matches. The V gene's germline CDR1 is LGHNA and CDR2 YSLEER. This CDR3 is 14 amino acids long. This chain's CDR3 is CASSRAPGGDTQYF. The CDR3 nucleotides are TGCGCCAGCAGCCGGGCGCCGGGGGGGGATACGCAGTATTTT.

The chain joins TRBV6-5 to TRBJ2-7; 8 bases are a match to TRBD1. Losses at the gene ends were 0 bases for V and 7 bases for J; bases not matched to a gene: 8. This CDR3 comprises 15 residues. CDR1 and CDR2 from the germline V gene are MNHEY and SVGAGI. CDR3 sequence reads: CASSYSGQGAREQYF. The CDR3 DNA is TGTGCCAGCAGTTACTCGGGCCAGGGGGCTCGGGAGCAGTACTTC.

A few counts support this clone. The gene calls are TRBV5-1 and TRBJ2-5; 9 bases match TRBD1. Germline V CDR1 and CDR2: SGHRS, YFSETQ. V gave up 2 bases and J gave up 3 bases; unmatched junction bases: 11. This CDR3 has 17 residues. CDR3 residues: CASSLLSGTGWEETQYF. For the CDR3, the DNA is TGCGCCAGCAGCTTATTGTCCGGGACAGGGTGGGAAGAGACCCAGTACTTC.

This clone was seen a few times. The rearrangement uses TRBV6-1 and TRBJ2-7; TRBD1 aligns across 7 bases. Per germline, CDR1 MNHNS and CDR2 SASEGT. After removal of 5 bases from V and 0 bases from J, the junction contained 7 bases not matched to a gene. The CDR3 sequence is 15 residues long. This CDR3 is CASSSRQGGSYEQYF. CDR3 coding DNA: TGTGCCAGCAGTTCGAGACAGGGTGGCTCCTACGAGCAGTACTTC.

The genes are TRBV6-6 and TRBJ2-2; TRBD1 matches 7 bases. The CDR3 has 16 amino acids. J gave up 3 bases and V 6 bases, and 10 bases lay outside the gene matches. The germline V gene has CDR1 MNHNY and CDR2 SVGAGI (reference sequence). The CDR3 DNA is TGTGCCAGCAGACTCCAGGGGGTCTTGGACACCGGGGAGCTGTTTTTT. This codes for CASRLQGVLDTGELFF.